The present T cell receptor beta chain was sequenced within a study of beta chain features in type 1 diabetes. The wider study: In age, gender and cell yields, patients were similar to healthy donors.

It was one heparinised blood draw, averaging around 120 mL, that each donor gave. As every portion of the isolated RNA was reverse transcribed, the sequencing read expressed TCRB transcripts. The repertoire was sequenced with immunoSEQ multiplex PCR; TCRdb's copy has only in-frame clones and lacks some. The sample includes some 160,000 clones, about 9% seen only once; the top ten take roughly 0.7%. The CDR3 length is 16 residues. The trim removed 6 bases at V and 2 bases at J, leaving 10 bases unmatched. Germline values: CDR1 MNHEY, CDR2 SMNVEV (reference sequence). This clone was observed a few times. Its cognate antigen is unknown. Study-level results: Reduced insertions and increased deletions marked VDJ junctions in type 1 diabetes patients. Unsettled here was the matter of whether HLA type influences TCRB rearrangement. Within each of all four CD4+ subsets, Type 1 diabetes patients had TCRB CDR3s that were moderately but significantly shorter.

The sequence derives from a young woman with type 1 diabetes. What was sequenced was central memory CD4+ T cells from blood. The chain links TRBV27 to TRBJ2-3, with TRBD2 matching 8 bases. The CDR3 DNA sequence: TGTGCCAGCAGACGGGGGGGCCCCACCCACACAGATACGCAGTATTTT. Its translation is CASRRGGPTHTDTQYF.